The T cell receptor beta chain under discussion was sequenced for a study of spatial heterogeneity in lung cancer. Study outcomes and limitations: Counts of ubiquitous and regional expanded TCRs tracked ubiquitous and regional nonsynonymous mutations, respectively. Higher tumor mutation counts went along with higher counts of expanded intratumoral alpha and beta TCRs.

At least ten counts were recorded for this clonotype. Its antigen is currently unknown. From the 5' RACE reads, TCRdb called clonotypes with MiXCR, one entry per CDR3 protein. The table shows fewer than 15,000 distinct CDR3 sequences, with around 3.5% occurring only once. Time point denoted: sample taken at primary tumor resection. Material for sequencing was whole RNA from tumor, nontumor lung or frozen PBMC, left unsorted. The specimen comprised lung tumor tissue, sampled at surgery. This sequence originates from a male donor with early-stage non-small cell lung cancer.

CDR3 coding DNA: TGTGCCAGCAATCCCCGGGACCCCACCTTC. This gives the protein CASNPRDPTF. The J gene is TRBJ1-2, the V gene TRBV2; weak D call: TRBD1 (5 bases). This CDR3 comprises 10 residues. Trimming shortened V by 7 bases and J by 13 bases, and 13 bases separated the two germline ends. Germline V gives CDR1 SNHLY, CDR2 FYNNEI.